These 30 T cell receptor beta chains came from one sample sequenced in a study of blood T cell repertoires in COVID-19. Sequencing was performed with immunoSEQ multiplex PCR; in TCRdb, only in-frame clones are kept and a portion is missing. The table records around 470,000 clones, roughly nine tenths of them present only once. The sample consisted of peripheral blood. The receptors were gathered from a man aged 18 to 29 with COVID-19, enrolled during active disease.

V and J are TRBV11-2 and TRBJ2-1, with TRBD2 matching over 7 bases. The CDR3 sequence is 15 residues long. Germline trimming cut 2 bases from V and 4 bases from J; bases unmatched to any gene: 5. Germline V gene sequence: CDR1 SGHAT, CDR2 FQNNGV. The CDR3, as DNA: TGTGCCAGCAGCTTATTAAGCGGGGCTTACAATGAGCAGTTCTTC. Its protein is CASSLLSGAYNEQFF.

The chain joins TRBV7-2 to TRBJ2-3; TRBD1 matches 10 bases. V trimming: 5 bases; J trimming: 4 bases; junction bases outside the gene matches: 9. The CDR3 consists of 16 residues. Germline CDR1 reads SGHTA; CDR2 reads FQGNSA. In DNA form, the CDR3 reads TGTGCCAGCAGCGGACGCCGGGACAGGGGAGCAGATACGCAGTATTTT. It translates to CASSGRRDRGADTQYF.

This sequence joins TRBV7-9 and TRBJ2-5; TRBD2 matches at 8 bases. After removal of 4 bases from V and 5 bases from J, the junction contained 6 bases not matched to a gene. Germline values: CDR1 SEHNR, CDR2 FQNEAQ (reference sequence). There are 14 residues in the CDR3. The CDR3: CASSSMGGRETQYF. The CDR3 DNA follows: TGTGCCAGCAGCTCGATGGGCGGGAGGGAGACCCAGTACTTC.

This chain links TRBV19 with TRBJ1-1; weak D call: TRBD1 (6 bases). V shed 4 bases and J shed 10 bases, with 25 bases lying between them. Germline V gives CDR1 LNHDA, CDR2 SQIVND (reference sequence). The CDR3 loop spans 16 amino acids. The CDR3 protein is CASSKQGIGQTAAAFF. CDR3 sequence (DNA): TGTGCCAGTAGTAAACAGGGTATTGGACAGACAGCAGCAGCTTTCTTT.

CDR3 residues: CASWYGEENQPQHF. The CDR3 nucleotides are TGTGCCAGTTGGTACGGTGAGGAGAATCAGCCCCAGCATTTT. V and J are TRBV19 and TRBJ1-5; D not certain. This CDR3 contains 14 residues. CDR1 and CDR2 from the germline V gene are LNHDA and SQIVND (reference sequence). V lost 8 bases and J 4 bases, leaving 15 bases between the germline ends.

The CDR3 region has the DNA TGTGCCAGCAGTTCACTGTATGGGGGCCGCGGCGGCATTCAGTACTTC. Encoded protein: CASSSLYGGRGGIQYF. This rearrangement joins TRBV27 to TRBJ2-4; weak D call: TRBD1 (6 bases). The germline V and J ends were trimmed by 4 bases and 9 bases, with 22 bases remaining between them. In germline, CDR1 is MNHEY, CDR2 SMNVEV (reference sequence). The CDR3 is made up of 16 amino acids.

The chain carries TRBV4-1 and TRBJ1-5; possibly TRBD1 for D (5 bases). Germline assignment: CDR1 MGHRA and CDR2 YSYEKL. V was shortened by 3 bases and J by 0 bases, with 9 bases between the two germline ends. The CDR3 is 15 amino acids. The CDR3 coding sequence is TGCGCCAGCAGCCAGACTAGGGGTAGCAATCAGCCCCAGCATTTT. Its translation: CASSQTRGSNQPQHF.

The V call is TRBV5-1, the J call TRBJ1-2; weak D call: TRBD1 (6 bases). This CDR3 is 15 amino acids long. The V and J ends lost 4 bases and 1 base respectively, with 14 bases between them. The germline V gene has CDR1 SGHRS and CDR2 YFSETQ. This CDR3 reads CASSARTAFNYGYTF. The CDR3 DNA is TGCGCCAGCAGCGCTCGGACAGCTTTTAACTATGGCTACACCTTC.

The CDR3: CASSLLAGDTGELFF. CDR3 nucleotide sequence: TGTGCCAGCAGCCTTCTGGCAGGGGACACCGGGGAGCTGTTTTTT. The chain employs TRBV6-4 and TRBJ2-2; possible D gene TRBD1, 6 bases. The CDR3 contains 15 residues. Germline V gene data show CDR1 as MRHNA and CDR2 as SNTAGT. With 6 bases removed from V and 3 bases from J, the gap between germline ends came to 14 bases.

The chain uses TRBV14 and TRBJ2-3; D not resolved. The CDR3 contains 16 residues. CDR1 and CDR2 from the germline V gene are SGHDN and FVKESK. V lost 4 bases and J lost 2, with 16 bases in between. In DNA, the CDR3 is TGTGCCAGCAGCCCACGTGTGAACAGATACACAGATACGCAGTATTTT. This encodes CASSPRVNRYTDTQYF.

The sample holds a few counts of this clone. The chain couples TRBV5-1 to TRBJ1-2, with TRBD1 matching 7 bases. The CDR3 runs to 13 residues. CDR1 is SGHRS, CDR2 YFSETQ, per germline. With V trimmed by 0 bases and J by 6 bases, 2 bases remained unmatched. In nucleotides, the CDR3 is TGCGCCAGCAGCTTGGGGCAGGGGGATGGCTACACCTTC. It is translated as CASSLGQGDGYTF.

This chain links TRBV7-7 with TRBJ1-5, with 10 bases matching TRBD1. The CDR3 consists of 13 residues. CDR1 is SSHAT, CDR2 FNYEAQ, per germline (reference sequence). CDR3 region: CARRQGANQPQHF. DNA for the CDR3: TGTGCTAGGAGACAGGGGGCCAATCAGCCCCAGCATTTT. Full variable domain (outside the CDR3, taken from reference TRBV7-7 and TRBJ1-5): GAGVSQSPRYKVTKRGQDVTLRCDPISSHATLYWYQQALGQGPEFLTYFNYEAQPDKSGLPSDRFSAERPEGSISTLTIQRTEQRDSAMYRCARRQGANQPQHFGDGTRLSIL.

This rearrangement joins TRBV6-5 to TRBJ2-1; D uncertain. V was clipped by 2 bases and J by 10 bases, with 15 bases between them. The germline gives CDR1 MNHEY, CDR2 SVGAGI. The CDR3 has 14 residues. This CDR3 reads CASSYPGLGVEQFF. In nucleotides, the CDR3 is TGTGCCAGCAGTTACCCTGGCCTAGGAGTGGAGCAGTTCTTC.

This chain links TRBV7-9 with TRBJ2-1, with 9 bases identical to TRBD2. The CDR3 is 16 amino acids. Germline V gene lookup returns CDR1 SEHNR and CDR2 FQNEAQ (reference sequence). The trim removed 5 bases at V and 0 bases at J, leaving 5 bases unmatched. This CDR3 reads CASSGGGASSYNEQFF. The CDR3 coding sequence is TGTGCCAGCAGCGGCGGGGGGGCGAGCTCCTACAATGAGCAGTTCTTC.

The J gene is TRBJ2-1, the V gene TRBV19; D possibly corresponds to TRBD1 (6 bases). This CDR3 has 12 residues. Germline V CDR1 and CDR2: LNHDA, SQIVND (reference sequence). V lost 7 bases and J 9 bases, leaving 13 bases between the germline ends. The CDR3 sequence: CASNQGLGEQFF. CDR3 sequence (DNA): TGTGCCAGTAATCAGGGGCTAGGTGAGCAGTTCTTC.

This clone was counted a single time. The chain is built from TRBV3-1 (or the pseudogene TRBV3-2) and TRBJ1-2; 7 bases fit TRBD1. The CDR3 loop spans 14 amino acids. Germline V gene lookup returns CDR1 LGHDT and CDR2 YNNKEL (reference sequence). V lost 4 bases to trimming and J lost 2 bases; unmatched junction nucleotides: 4. DNA for the CDR3: TGTGCCAGCAGCCCCGGGACAGCCAACTATGGCTACACCTTC. Its protein product is CASSPGTANYGYTF.

The chain links TRBV12-3 or TRBV12-4 to TRBJ1-2; no clear D gene. The CDR3 runs 13 residues. Trimming pared 3 bases from V and 8 bases from J, leaving 13 bases between. CDR3 sequence reads: CASSFGVVRGYTF. CDR3 DNA: TGTGCCAGCAGTTTCGGGGTAGTGAGGGGCTACACCTTC.

As to this clone: Other nucleotide sequences from this sample produce the same CDR3. This chain joins TRBV7-9 and TRBJ2-1; the D is unclear. Germline V gene data show CDR1 as SEHNR and CDR2 as FQNEAQ (reference sequence). V shed 1 base and J shed 8 bases, with 9 bases lying between them. The CDR3 spans 13 residues. DNA for the CDR3: TGTGCCAGCAGCTTAGACGGCGGCGATGAGCAGTTCTTC. Residues: CASSLDGGDEQFF.

The V call is TRBV19, the J call TRBJ2-2; 13 bases agree with TRBD2. Per the germline V gene, CDR1 is LNHDA and CDR2 is SQIVND (reference sequence). The CDR3 has 18 residues. V trimming: 3 bases; J trimming: 6 bases; junction bases outside the gene matches: 10. The CDR3 DNA sequence: TGTGCCAGTAGTATGCGTCCCGGACTAGCGGGGGTCCCCGGGGAGCTGTTTTTT. The encoded protein is CASSMRPGLAGVPGELFF.

J is TRBJ2-4 and V is TRBV7-4, with a possible D match to TRBD2 (5 bases). This CDR3 has 16 amino acids. The germline CDR1 and CDR2 sequences are SGHVT and SQSDAQ. With 6 bases removed from V and 5 bases from J, the gap between germline ends came to 20 bases. The CDR3 spells CASRCRGAPPQNIQYF. For the CDR3, the DNA is TGTGCCAGCAGATGCCGGGGTGCTCCCCCCCAAAACATTCAGTACTTC. Full variable domain (missing parts from reference TRBV7-4 and TRBJ2-4): GAGVSQSPRYKVAKRGRDVALRCDSISGHVTLYWYRQTLGQGSEVLTYSQSDAQRDKSGRPSGRFSAERPERSVSTLKIQRTEQGDSAVYLCASRCRGAPPQNIQYFGAGTRLSVL.

The V and J genes are TRBV6-5 and TRBJ2-1; 7 bases are shared with TRBD2. Trimming took 5 bases from V and 5 from J; bases not matched to a gene: 9. There are 15 residues in the CDR3. CDR1 is MNHEY, CDR2 SVGAGI, per germline. CDR3: CASSKTGTTNNEQFF. The CDR3 DNA sequence: TGTGCCAGCAGTAAAACGGGGACTACTAACAATGAGCAGTTCTTC.

The J gene is TRBJ1-2, the V gene TRBV11-2; the D gene is possibly TRBD1 (6 bases). Trimming stripped 0 bases from V and 8 bases from J, with 13 bases between. Germline loops: CDR1 SGHAT, CDR2 FQNNGV. This CDR3 region has 14 residues. Here the CDR3 reads CASSLEGARGGYTF. The CDR3 nucleotides read TGTGCCAGCAGCTTAGAGGGGGCTAGGGGCGGCTACACCTTC.

In this sample, this clone turned up once. The chain has TRBV19 and TRBJ1-6; 8 bases fit TRBD1. Germline V gene lookup returns CDR1 LNHDA and CDR2 SQIVND (reference sequence). The V and J ends lost 11 bases and 7 bases, in that order; junction bases with no gene match: 10. The CDR3 sequence is 14 residues long. The CDR3: CASKHQGANSPLHF. In DNA form, the CDR3 reads TGTGCCTCAAAACATCAGGGGGCAAATTCACCCCTCCACTTT.

This chain joins TRBV18 and TRBJ2-7, with TRBD2 matching 7 bases. Trimming removed 4 bases from V and 3 bases from J; junction bases left unmatched: 3. This CDR3 is built from 13 residues. Germline loops: CDR1 KGHSH, CDR2 LQKENI. CDR3 sequence (DNA): TGTGCCAGCTCACATGGGAGGGACTACGAGCAGTACTTC. Protein product: CASSHGRDYEQYF.

The chain combines TRBV19 with TRBJ1-1, with 10 bases matching TRBD1. The germline gives CDR1 LNHDA, CDR2 SQIVND (reference sequence). The length of the CDR3 is 16 residues. Trimming removed 6 bases from V and 1 base from J; junction bases left unmatched: 8. The CDR3 loop reads CASSPDRGLTNTEAFF. DNA of the CDR3: TGTGCCAGTAGCCCAGACAGGGGGCTGACGAACACTGAAGCTTTCTTT.

The chain has TRBV2 and TRBJ2-3, with a possible D match to TRBD2 (6 bases). Germline CDR1 reads SNHLY; CDR2 reads FYNNEI. CDR3 length equals 14 residues. Trimming pared 6 bases from V and 3 bases from J, leaving 13 bases between. CDR3 sequence (DNA): TGTGCCAGCAGCGCCGGGAGAAAAACAGATACGCAGTATTTT. Its protein product is CASSAGRKTDTQYF.

The V and J genes are TRBV5-6 and TRBJ2-3, with D possibly TRBD1 on 6 matching bases. This CDR3 has 15 residues. Trimming took 4 bases from V and 1 from J, leaving 13 bases between them. The germline gives CDR1 SGHDT, CDR2 YYEEEE. The CDR3 here is CASSLRSGGTDTQYF. In DNA, the CDR3 is TGTGCCAGCAGCCTTCGGTCAGGGGGCACAGATACGCAGTATTTT.

V is TRBV20-1 and J is TRBJ1-5; D is unresolved. Per germline, CDR1 DFQATT and CDR2 SNEGSKA (reference sequence). The CDR3 spans 12 residues. Trimming shortened V by 5 bases and J by 4 bases, and 9 bases separated the two germline ends. CDR3 DNA sequence: TGCAGTGCTCGTGGGAGGAATCAGCCCCAGCATTTT. Translation: CSARGRNQPQHF.

The V gene is TRBV29-1, the J gene TRBJ1-2; TRBD1 matches 7 bases. This CDR3 contains 12 residues. Per the germline V gene, CDR1 is SQVTM and CDR2 is ANQGSEA. Losses at the gene ends were 7 bases for V and 4 bases for J; bases not matched to a gene: 6. DNA of the CDR3: TGCAGCGGAGGGGGCGAACTCTATGGCTACACCTTC. This gives the protein CSGGGELYGYTF.

The chain recombines TRBV30 with TRBJ1-3, with D uncertain. Looked up from germline, CDR1 is GTSNPN and CDR2 is SVGIG (reference sequence). Trimming cost V 4 bases and J 7 bases, with 8 bases left between them. This CDR3 has 11 residues. CDR3 protein: CAWTLVNTIYF. The CDR3, as DNA: TGTGCCTGGACCCTAGTGAACACCATATATTTT.